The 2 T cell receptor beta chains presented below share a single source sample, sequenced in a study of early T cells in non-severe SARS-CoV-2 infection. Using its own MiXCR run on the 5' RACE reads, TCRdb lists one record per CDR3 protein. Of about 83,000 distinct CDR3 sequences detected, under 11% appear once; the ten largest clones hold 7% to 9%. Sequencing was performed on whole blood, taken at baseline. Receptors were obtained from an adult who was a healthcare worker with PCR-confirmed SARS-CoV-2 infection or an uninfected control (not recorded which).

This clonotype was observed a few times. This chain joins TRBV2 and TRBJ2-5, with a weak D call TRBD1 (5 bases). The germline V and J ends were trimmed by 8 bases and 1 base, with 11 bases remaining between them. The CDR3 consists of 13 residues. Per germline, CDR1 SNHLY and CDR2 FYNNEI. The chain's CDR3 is CASVQALQETQYF. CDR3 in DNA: TGTGCCAGCGTACAGGCGCTCCAAGAGACCCAGTACTTC.

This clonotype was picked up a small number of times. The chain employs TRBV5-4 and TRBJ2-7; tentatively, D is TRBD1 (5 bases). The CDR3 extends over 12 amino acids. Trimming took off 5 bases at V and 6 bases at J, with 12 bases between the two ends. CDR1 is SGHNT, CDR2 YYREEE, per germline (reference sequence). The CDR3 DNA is TGTGCCAGCAGGGCAGGGTTCGGCGAGCAGTACTTC. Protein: CASRAGFGEQYF.